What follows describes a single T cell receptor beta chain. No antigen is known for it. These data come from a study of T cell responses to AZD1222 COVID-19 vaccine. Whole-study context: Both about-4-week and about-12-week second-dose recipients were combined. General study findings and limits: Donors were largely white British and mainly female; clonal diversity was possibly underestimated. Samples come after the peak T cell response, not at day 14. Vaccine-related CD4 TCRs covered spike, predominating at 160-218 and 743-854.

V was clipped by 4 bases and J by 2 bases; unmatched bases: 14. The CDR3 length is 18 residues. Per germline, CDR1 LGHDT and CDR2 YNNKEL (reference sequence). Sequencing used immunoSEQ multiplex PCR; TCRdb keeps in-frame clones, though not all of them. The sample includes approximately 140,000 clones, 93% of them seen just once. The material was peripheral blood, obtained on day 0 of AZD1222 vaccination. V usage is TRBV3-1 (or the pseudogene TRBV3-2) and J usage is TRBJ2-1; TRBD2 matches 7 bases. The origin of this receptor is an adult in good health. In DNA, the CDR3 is TGTGCCAGCAGCCGCCTTTTAAGCGGGACCTCAGCCTACAATGAGCAGTTCTTC. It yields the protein CASSRLLSGTSAYNEQFF.